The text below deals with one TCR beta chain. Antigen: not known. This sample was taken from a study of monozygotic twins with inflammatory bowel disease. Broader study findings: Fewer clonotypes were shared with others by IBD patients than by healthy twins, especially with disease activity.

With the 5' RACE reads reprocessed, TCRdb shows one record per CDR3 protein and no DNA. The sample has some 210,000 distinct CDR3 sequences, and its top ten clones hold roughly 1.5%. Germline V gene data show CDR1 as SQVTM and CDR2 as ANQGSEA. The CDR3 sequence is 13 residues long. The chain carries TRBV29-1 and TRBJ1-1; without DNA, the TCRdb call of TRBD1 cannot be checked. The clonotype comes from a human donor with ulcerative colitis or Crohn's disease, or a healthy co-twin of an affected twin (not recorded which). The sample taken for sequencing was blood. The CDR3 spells CSAWVGLNTEAFF. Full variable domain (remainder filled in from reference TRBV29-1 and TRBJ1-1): SAVISQKPSRDICQRGTSLTIQCQVDSQVTMMFWYRQQPGQSLTLIATANQGSEATYESGFVIDKFPISRPNLTFSTLTVSNMSPEDSSIYLCSAWVGLNTEAFFGQGTRLTVV.